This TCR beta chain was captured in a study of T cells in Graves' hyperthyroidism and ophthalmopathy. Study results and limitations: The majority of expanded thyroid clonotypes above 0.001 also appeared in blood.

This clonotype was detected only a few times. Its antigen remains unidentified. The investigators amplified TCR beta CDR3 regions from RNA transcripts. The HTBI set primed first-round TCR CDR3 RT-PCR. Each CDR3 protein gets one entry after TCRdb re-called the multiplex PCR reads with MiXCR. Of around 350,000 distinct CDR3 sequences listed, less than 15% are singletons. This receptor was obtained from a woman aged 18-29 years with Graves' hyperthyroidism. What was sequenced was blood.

Here the CDR3 reads CASSLNRDRGGYGYTF. CDR3 sequence (DNA): TGTGCCAGCTCACTCAACCGGGACAGGGGAGGCTATGGCTACACCTTC. The chain couples TRBV18 to TRBJ1-2, with 10 bases lining up with TRBD1. This CDR3 contains 16 residues. V gave up 4 bases and J gave up 4 bases; unmatched junction bases: 9. Germline V gene sequence: CDR1 KGHSH, CDR2 LQKENI.